This T cell receptor beta chain appears in the sequencing data of a study of blood T cells in healthy people across ages. Of note for this clonotype: Its matching antigen is unknown.

Regarding the study as a whole: The donors' CMV status was not determined, possibly confounding changes in expanded clonotypes. Estimates drawn from one million T cells were deemed to understate diversity.

The CDR3 spans 12 residues. Per germline, CDR1 MNHEY and CDR2 SVGEGT. V was clipped by 6 bases and J by 5 bases, with 10 bases between them. Combining a sample-barcoded 5' primer with a J-beta primer mix, a second PCR ran for about 7 to 11 cycles. The template-switch adaptor, which had 12 random nucleotides, put a tag on each cDNA molecule. TCRdb re-called the 5' RACE reads through MiXCR, storing one row per CDR3 protein. The sample yields about a million distinct CDR3 sequences, around two fifths seen once. The chain joins TRBV6-2 or TRBV6-3 to TRBJ1-2, with unresolved D. The sequence came from a man younger than 35 in good health. Specimen: blood. The CDR3: CASSPILYGYTF. In DNA, the CDR3 is TGTGCCAGCAGCCCTATCTTATATGGCTACACCTTC.